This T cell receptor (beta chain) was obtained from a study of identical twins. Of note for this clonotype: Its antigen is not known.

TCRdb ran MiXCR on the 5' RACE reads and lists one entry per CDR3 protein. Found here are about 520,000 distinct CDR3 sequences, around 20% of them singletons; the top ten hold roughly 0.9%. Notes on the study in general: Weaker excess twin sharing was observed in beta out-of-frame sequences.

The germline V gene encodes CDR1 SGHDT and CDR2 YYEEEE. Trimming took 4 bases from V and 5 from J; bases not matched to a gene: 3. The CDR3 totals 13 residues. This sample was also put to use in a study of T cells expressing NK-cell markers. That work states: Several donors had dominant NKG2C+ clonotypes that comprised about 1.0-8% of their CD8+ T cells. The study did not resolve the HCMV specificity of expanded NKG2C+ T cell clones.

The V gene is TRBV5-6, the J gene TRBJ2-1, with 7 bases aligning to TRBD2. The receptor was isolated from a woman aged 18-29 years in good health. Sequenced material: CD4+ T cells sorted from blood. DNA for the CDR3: TGTGCCAGCAGCACGGGACTACACAATGAGCAGTTCTTC. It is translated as CASSTGLHNEQFF.